The rows below give T cell receptor beta chains drawn from one sample of a study of cytomegalovirus exposure and HLA in healthy donors. Produced via immunoSEQ multiplex PCR; TCRdb's table is partial and in-frame only. The data show 150,000 to 200,000 clones, 65% to 85% seen once. The sample was PBMCs. These receptor sequences come from a man aged 18 to 29 in good health and CMV-seronegative. CDR3s include the opening cysteine and the closing phenylalanine or tryptophan. D genes are given only for firm matches. The size entry is marked missing in some rows and otherwise reads once, few, many or a size class.

v_call	clone_size	d_call	j_call	cdr3_aa	cdr3_nt
TRBV7-8	few	TRBD2	TRBJ2-1	CASHLVAGAPLYNEQFF	TGTGCCAGCCATTTGGTAGCGGGGGCCCCGTTATACAATGAGCAGTTCTTC
TRBV7-9	NA	NA	TRBJ2-7	CASSLNPGEYEQYF	TGTGCCAGCAGCTTGAATCCGGGGGAGTACGAGCAGTACTTC
TRBV11-2	NA	NA	TRBJ2-1	CASSLASIYNEQFF	TGTGCCAGCAGCTTAGCCAGTATATACAATGAGCAGTTCTTC
TRBV27	NA	NA	TRBJ2-3	CASSSLNSGGTDTQYF	TGTGCCAGCAGTTCACTCAACTCGGGGGGCACAGATACGCAGTATTTT
TRBV28	NA	NA	TRBJ1-1	CASSFSYTEAFF	TGTGCCAGCAGTTTTTCTTACACTGAAGCTTTCTTT
TRBV19	NA	TRBD2	TRBJ2-5	CASSNRGTSGQETQYF	TGTGCCAGTAGTAACCGCGGGACTAGCGGCCAAGAGACCCAGTACTTC
TRBV5-4	NA	NA	TRBJ2-7	CASSLVQGGYEQYF	TGTGCCAGCAGCTTGGTTCAGGGTGGCTACGAGCAGTACTTC
TRBV4-1	NA	NA	TRBJ1-3	CASSQDRTGFSGNTIYF	TGCGCCAGCAGCCAAGACCGGACGGGGTTCTCTGGAAACACCATATATTTT
TRBV19	NA	NA	TRBJ1-2	CASSISGVDRVYGYTF	TGTGCCAGTAGTATTTCAGGGGTGGATCGGGTCTATGGCTACACCTTC
TRBV7-9	NA	NA	TRBJ1-1	CASSLKGSPDTEAFF	TGTGCCAGCAGCTTGAAGGGGTCCCCTGACACTGAAGCTTTCTTT
TRBV4-2	once	NA	TRBJ2-2	CASSQAYHTNTGELFF	TGTGCCAGCAGCCAAGCATACCACACCAACACCGGGGAGCTGTTTTTT
TRBV6-5	NA	TRBD2	TRBJ2-1	CASSRLAGGPYEQFF	TGTGCCAGCAGCAGACTAGCGGGAGGGCCCTATGAGCAGTTCTTC
TRBV15	NA	NA	TRBJ2-6	CATSPVTGYSGANVLTF	TGTGCCACCAGCCCGGTGACAGGATACTCTGGGGCCAACGTCCTGACTTTC
TRBV7-9	NA	NA	TRBJ2-5	CASSARDSQETQYF	TGTGCCAGCAGCGCCCGGGACTCCCAAGAGACCCAGTACTTC
TRBV5-1	NA	NA	TRBJ2-3	CASSPQGFSTDTQYF	TGCGCCAGCAGCCCCCAGGGGTTTAGTACAGATACGCAGTATTTT
TRBV4-1	NA	NA	TRBJ2-7	CASSQGGPIYEQYF	TGCGCCAGCAGCCAAGGGGGCCCTATCTACGAGCAGTACTTC
TRBV27	NA	TRBD2	TRBJ2-3	CATSRRTSGTDTQYF	TGTGCCACTTCACGAAGGACTAGCGGCACAGATACGCAGTATTTT
TRBV19	once	NA	TRBJ1-2	CASSIDRNYGYTF	TGTGCCAGTAGTATAGACAGAAACTATGGCTACACCTTC
TRBV7-6	NA	NA	TRBJ2-6	CASSLEAGQYSGANVLTF	TGTGCCAGCAGCTTAGAGGCGGGGCAGTACTCTGGGGCCAACGTCCTGACTTTC
TRBV5-1	NA	TRBD2	TRBJ2-3	CASSRSPGSGGLTDTQYF	TGCGCCAGCAGCCGCTCCCCTGGTAGCGGGGGGCTCACAGATACGCAGTATTTT
TRBV7-9	NA	NA	TRBJ1-1	CSSSQGGGGDTEAFF	TGTTCCAGCAGCCAAGGGGGTGGGGGCGACACTGAAGCTTTCTTT
TRBV6-5	NA	TRBD1	TRBJ1-5	CASSPGQGQGQPQHF	TGTGCCAGCAGTCCCGGACAGGGGCAGGGTCAGCCCCAGCATTTT
TRBV15	few	TRBD1	TRBJ2-7	CATSRGLDRGVYEQYF	TGTGCCACCAGCAGAGGGTTGGACAGGGGCGTATACGAGCAGTACTTC
TRBV4-3	NA	NA	TRBJ1-2	CASSQDNQGGYGYTF	TGCGCCAGCAGCCAAGATAATCAGGGTGGATATGGCTACACCTTC
TRBV11-3	NA	TRBD2	TRBJ2-2	CASSRTSVDTGELFF	TGTGCCAGCAGCCGGACTAGCGTGGACACCGGGGAGCTGTTTTTT
TRBV29-1	NA	NA	TRBJ1-1	CSVGRGGLNTEAFF	TGCAGCGTTGGACGGGGTGGGTTGAACACTGAAGCTTTCTTT
TRBV4-3	NA	NA	TRBJ1-4	CASSQDYREKLFF	TGCGCCAGCAGCCAAGATTATAGAGAAAAACTGTTTTTT
TRBV14	NA	NA	TRBJ1-1	CASSQEWGGPSNTEAFF	TGTGCCAGCAGCCAAGAATGGGGGGGCCCCTCGAACACTGAAGCTTTCTTT
TRBV7-7	NA	NA	TRBJ2-2	CASSLIAEQTGELFF	TGTGCTAGCAGCCTAATAGCGGAGCAAACCGGGGAGCTGTTTTTT
TRBV27	NA	NA	TRBJ1-6	CASTTAGLNSPLHF	TGTGCCAGCACGACCGCAGGGTTGAATTCACCCCTCCACTTT
TRBV7-9	NA	TRBD2	TRBJ2-2	CASSRPPGLVFGELFF	TGTGCCAGCAGCCGACCGCCGGGACTAGTTTTCGGGGAGCTGTTTTTT
TRBV5-1	few	NA	TRBJ2-3	CASSFERPHTDTQYF	TGCGCCAGCAGCTTTGAGCGGCCCCACACAGATACGCAGTATTTT
TRBV5-4	NA	NA	TRBJ2-7	CASSLRGGAGEQYF	TGTGCCAGCAGCTTGAGAGGGGGAGCCGGGGAGCAGTACTTC